Detailed here is one T cell receptor beta chain. Its specific antigen is unknown. A much larger clone sits a single nucleotide away, making a read error possible. Because it lacks the conserved phenylalanine or tryptophan at the end, this CDR3 is likely a read error. Naive CD8 T cell libraries were made from roughly 21,000 to 960,000 sorted cells using 10%, 30% or 50% of purified RNA. Naive CD8 T cells were FACS-sorted as CD8+CD4-CCR7+CD45RA+ on a BD FACSAria II into RLT Plus buffer. Detection sensitivity was tested by spiking Jurkat RNA equal to about 10 TCR copies' worth into samples containing about 20,000-1,000,000 naive CD8 T cells. Enrichment of CD8 T cells was done with RosetteSep CD8+ T Cell Enrichment Cocktail plus Ficoll-Paque, and ACK red cell lysis came afterward. These data originate in a study of molecular identifiers for immune sequencing clone quantification (dated by TCRdb to the late 2010s). In the study overall: For a replicate experiment, RNA from 20,000 or 100,000 naive CD8 T cells was divided into five aliquots, and four of the five aliquots were sequenced. The study was a methods study using CD8 T cells to benchmark molecular-identifier clustering-based TCR repertoire sequencing (MIDCIRS) and TCR RNA copy counting.

What the study reported, not specific to this receptor: Spiked-in Jurkat TCR RNA equal to a single cell's worth was reported to be detectable even within 1,100,000 naive CD8 T cells. Highly expanded clone sizes could be underestimated if identical TCR molecules share a barcode. In CMV-specific effector cells, over 99% of molecules were held by clones above 20 RNA copies, whereas under 1% of molecules were held by such clones in naive cells. Without barcode sub-clustering, chimeric consensus sequences inflated TCR diversity; chimeras reached as high as 47%. The naive libraries included spiked-in Jurkat TCR RNA (roughly nine copies' worth), and this Jurkat TCR RNA is not part of the donor repertoire. Roughly 3 recovered TCR RNA copies per cell were obtained by modeling, versus about 10 by digital PCR, implying a capture efficiency of 30% to 35%.

V drops 3 bases and J drops 5 bases, leaving 11 bases in between. CDR1 and CDR2, looked up from the germline V gene, are SNHLY and FYNNEI. The CDR3 sequence runs 13 residues, both termini included. Just CDR3 DNA is preserved here, 39 bases in frame from base 1. The library came from PCR. Reads for this sample came from an Illumina HiSeq 4000. Preparation of bulk TCR libraries followed a previously described approach, with the TCR primers listed in Table S5. Purification of total RNA was performed with the Qiagen AllPrep DNA/RNA kit. Before analysis, reads from multiple sequencing runs of the same library were pooled. As for how the authors treated the data: Reads were retained only if the reads had an exact TCR constant sequence, and the retained reads were trimmed to 150 nt and grouped according to their 12-nt molecular barcodes. Within each barcode group, reads were sub-clustered at a 15% Levenshtein threshold, and quality-weighted consensus sequences were built per RNA molecule. Non-functional sequences were discarded, and so were lower-count sequences lying one edit away from another sequence. Based on fitting two negative binomial distributions, any barcode sub-cluster with under 20% of the maximum read count was discarded. The public reads were run again by TCRdb, first through fastp at Q25 and then through MiXCR, and only productive beta chains were kept. One record per CDR3 amino acid sequence lists the most common genes and DNA. In this record, the V and J calls reflect TCRdb's handling and not the investigators' own analysis. A total of a few hundred thousand distinct CDR3 sequences appear in this sample, about a fifth of them only once. More than 0.8% of the sample is in the top ten clones.

The sequenced sample consisted of naive CD8+ T cells from blood, with Jurkat cell RNA spiked in. What the cell subset or site label conveys for this sample: FACS-sorted CD8+CD4-CCR7+CD45RA+ naive T cells. The clonotype originates from a human donor in good health. Some libraries in this study had Jurkat cell RNA spiked in. This chain is built from TRBV2 and TRBJ2-7; D gene: possibly TRBD1, on 5 matching bases. The DNA is as follows: TGTGCCAGCAGTGATTGGGGCATGGACGAGCAGTACCTC. Translated, it gives CASSDWGMDEQYL.